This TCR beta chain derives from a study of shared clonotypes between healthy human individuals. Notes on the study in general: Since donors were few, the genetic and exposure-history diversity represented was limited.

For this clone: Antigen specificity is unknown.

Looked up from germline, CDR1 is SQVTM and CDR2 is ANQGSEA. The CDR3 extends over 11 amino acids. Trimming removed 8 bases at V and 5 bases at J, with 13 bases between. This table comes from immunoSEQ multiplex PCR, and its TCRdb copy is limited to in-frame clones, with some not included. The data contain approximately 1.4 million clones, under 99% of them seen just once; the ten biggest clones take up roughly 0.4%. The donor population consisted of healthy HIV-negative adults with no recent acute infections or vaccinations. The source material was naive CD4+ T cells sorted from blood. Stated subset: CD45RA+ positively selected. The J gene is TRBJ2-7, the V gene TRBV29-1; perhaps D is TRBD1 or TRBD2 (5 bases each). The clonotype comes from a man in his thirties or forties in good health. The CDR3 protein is CSSRENHEQYF. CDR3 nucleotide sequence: TGCAGCTCCAGGGAGAACCACGAGCAGTACTTC.